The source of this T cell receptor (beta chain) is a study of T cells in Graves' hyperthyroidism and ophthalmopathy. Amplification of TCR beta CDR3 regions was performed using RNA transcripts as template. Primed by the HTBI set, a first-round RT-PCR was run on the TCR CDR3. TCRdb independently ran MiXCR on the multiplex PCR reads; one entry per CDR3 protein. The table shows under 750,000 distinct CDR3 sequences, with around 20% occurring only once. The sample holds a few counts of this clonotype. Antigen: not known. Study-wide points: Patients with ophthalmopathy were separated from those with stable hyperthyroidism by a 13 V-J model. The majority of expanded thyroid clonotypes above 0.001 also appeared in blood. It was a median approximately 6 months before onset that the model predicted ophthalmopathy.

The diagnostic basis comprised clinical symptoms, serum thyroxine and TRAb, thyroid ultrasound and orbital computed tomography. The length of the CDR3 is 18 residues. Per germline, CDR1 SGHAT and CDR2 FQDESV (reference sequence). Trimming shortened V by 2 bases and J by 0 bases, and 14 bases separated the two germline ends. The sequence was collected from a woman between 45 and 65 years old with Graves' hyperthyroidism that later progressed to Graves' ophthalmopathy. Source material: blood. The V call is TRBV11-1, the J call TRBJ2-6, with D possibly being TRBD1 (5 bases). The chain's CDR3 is CASSLLTALPSGANVLTF. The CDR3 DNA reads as TGTGCCAGCAGCTTATTGACAGCCCTTCCCTCTGGGGCCAACGTCCTGACTTTC.